Following are 27 T cell receptor beta chains from one sample sequenced in a study of shared clonotypes between healthy human individuals. CD45RO-negative CD8 cells positively selected for CCR7 made up the naive population, which excluded terminally differentiated effector memory CD45RA+ cells. The method was immunoSEQ multiplex PCR; TCRdb's version includes in-frame clones alone and lacks a portion of them. The table includes around 550,000 clones, 85% to 95% detected once. Sequences were obtained from naive CD8+ T cells sorted from blood. The receptors derive from a woman in her twenties or thirties in good health.

J is TRBJ1-5 and V is TRBV19; D remains ambiguous. This CDR3 comprises 13 residues. The germline V and J ends were trimmed by 4 bases and 3 bases, with 7 bases remaining between them. Looked up from germline, CDR1 is LNHDA and CDR2 is SQIVND (reference sequence). The CDR3 bases are TGTGCCAGTAGTAGTGGGTACAATCAGCCCCAGCATTTT. This translates into CASSSGYNQPQHF. The full variable domain, its missing parts supplied by reference TRBV19 and TRBJ1-5, is DGGITQSPKYLFRKEGQNVTLSCEQNLNHDAMYWYRQDPGQGLRLIYYSQIVNDFQKGDIAEGYSVSREKKESFPLTVTSAQKNPTAFYLCASSSGYNQPQHFGDGTRLSIL.

The rearrangement links TRBV30 to TRBJ2-6; D might be TRBD1 (7 bases). V lost 6 bases and J lost 2, with 8 bases in between. This CDR3 is 13 amino acids long. CDR1 GTSNPN and CDR2 SVGIG come from the germline V gene (reference sequence). The CDR3 region has the DNA TGTGCCTGCAGGGGGGCTGGGGCCAACGTCCTGACTTTC. Translating it yields CACRGAGANVLTF.

The rearrangement links TRBV19 to TRBJ2-7; TRBD2 agrees at 10 bases. The V gene end was trimmed by 4 bases and the J gene end by 5 bases; junction bases not matched to a gene: 8. The CDR3 is 15 amino acids. Germline V gives CDR1 LNHDA, CDR2 SQIVND (reference sequence). Here the CDR3 reads CASSRVAGGLDEQYF. In DNA form, the CDR3 reads TGTGCCAGTAGTAGGGTAGCGGGAGGTCTTGACGAGCAGTACTTC.

The rearrangement uses TRBV5-6 and TRBJ2-7; 8 bases align to TRBD1. The CDR3 is made up of 16 amino acids. Germline V gives CDR1 SGHDT, CDR2 YYEEEE. Unmatched junction bases numbered 14, after V lost 4 bases and J lost 5 bases. The CDR3 spells CASSLAAAGGLNEQYF. The CDR3 region has the DNA TGTGCCAGCAGCCTCGCTGCTGCAGGGGGCTTGAACGAGCAGTACTTC.

This clone was seen only once. The V gene is TRBV9, the J gene TRBJ1-1; D not resolved. This CDR3 spans 16 amino acids. Germline V gene sequence: CDR1 SGDLS, CDR2 YYNGEE. V was pared by 0 bases and J by 4 bases, with 16 bases between. CDR3 sequence reads: CASSVEVGYAGTEAFF. CDR3 in DNA: TGTGCCAGCAGCGTAGAAGTTGGTTACGCGGGCACTGAAGCTTTCTTT.

The V call is TRBV10-3, the J call TRBJ2-5, with D tentatively TRBD1 (6 bases). Trimming cost V 2 bases and J 11 bases, with 15 bases left between them. This CDR3 has 13 amino acids. Looked up from germline, CDR1 is ENHRY and CDR2 is SYGVKD. The CDR3 bases are TGTGCCATCAGTGAGCCGACAGGAGTTGAGCAGTACTTC. Its protein product is CAISEPTGVEQYF.

The rearrangement joins TRBV6-1 to TRBJ2-5, with D hard to call. Germline V CDR1 and CDR2: MNHNS, SASEGT. The CDR3 has 14 residues. Trimming cost V 2 bases and J 1 base, with 8 bases left between them. The chain's CDR3 is CASSELYGQETQYF. For the CDR3, the DNA is TGTGCCAGCAGTGAATTGTACGGCCAAGAGACCCAGTACTTC.

This chain joins TRBV28 and TRBJ2-7; TRBD2 matches at 8 bases. In germline, CDR1 is MDHEN, CDR2 SYDVKM. Trimming cost V 7 bases and J 4 bases; bases outside gene matches: 12. This CDR3 is 15 amino acids long. The chain's CDR3 is CASTYSTSAGYEQYF. Written as DNA, the CDR3 is TGTGCCAGCACCTACTCGACTAGCGCCGGGTACGAGCAGTACTTC.

V usage is TRBV7-9 and J usage is TRBJ2-5; the match to TRBD2 covers 8 bases. Trimming took 3 bases from V and 2 from J; bases not matched to a gene: 2. CDR3 length: 14 residues. Germline lookup yields CDR1 SEHNR and CDR2 FQNEAQ (reference sequence). The CDR3 spells CASSLGTRQETQYF. The CDR3, as DNA: TGTGCCAGCAGCTTGGGGACTAGACAAGAGACCCAGTACTTC.

This chain uses TRBV4-1 with TRBJ2-1; D uncertain. The CDR3 is 12 residues long. Trimming took off 5 bases at V and 3 bases at J, with 5 bases between the two ends. CDR1 and CDR2 from the germline V gene are MGHRA and YSYEKL. CDR3 protein: CASSDHYNEQFF. The CDR3 DNA sequence: TGCGCCAGCAGCGACCACTACAATGAGCAGTTCTTC.

This chain links TRBV21-1 with TRBJ2-1; TRBD2, the table's D call, lacks a check against the DNA. TRBV21-1 is a pseudogene locus. This CDR3 is 21 amino acids long. CDR3 region: CASSKALSRGLAGESYNEQFF. CDR3 DNA sequence: TGTGCCAGCAGCAAAGCGCTTTCGAGGGGACTAGCGGGGGAGTCCTACAATGAGCAGTTCTTC.

The chain joins TRBV28 to TRBJ2-7, with 9 bases fitting TRBD1. Germline values: CDR1 MDHEN, CDR2 SYDVKM. Trimming removed 4 bases from V and 3 bases from J; junction bases left unmatched: 7. The CDR3 runs 15 residues. The CDR3 here is CASSSRDRVYYEQYF. The CDR3 coding sequence is TGTGCCAGCAGTTCCCGGGACAGGGTTTACTACGAGCAGTACTTC.

The chain couples TRBV4-1 to TRBJ2-2; unclear D gene. Germline V lookup: CDR1 MGHRA, CDR2 YSYEKL. Trimming pared 0 bases from V and 6 bases from J, leaving 8 bases between. The CDR3 length is 14 residues. In nucleotides, the CDR3 is TGCGCCAGCAGCCAAGATCCCAGACCCGGGGAGCTGTTTTTT. Protein product: CASSQDPRPGELFF.

The chain carries TRBV27 and TRBJ2-1, with 7 bases identical to TRBD2. The CDR3 runs to 13 residues. The ends lost 8 bases at V and 2 bases at J; junction bases unmatched: 3. Germline assignment: CDR1 MNHEY and CDR2 SMNVEV (reference sequence). The CDR3 coding sequence is TGTGCCAGCGTCAGCGGGACCTACAATGAGCAGTTCTTC. It encodes CASVSGTYNEQFF.

This chain uses TRBV9 with TRBJ2-7; possibly TRBD1 or TRBD2 for D (5 bases each). V lost 5 bases and J 2 bases, leaving 14 bases between the germline ends. The CDR3 has 14 residues. The germline CDR1 and CDR2 sequences are SGDLS and YYNGEE. This CDR3 is CASSPGTRTYEQYF. The CDR3 coding sequence is TGTGCCAGCAGTCCCGGGACCCGAACCTACGAGCAGTACTTC.

This clone was recorded only once. The chain joins TRBV9 to TRBJ2-3; no firm D call. V was clipped by 2 bases and J by 2 bases, with 9 bases between them. This CDR3 spans 14 amino acids. The germline V gene encodes CDR1 SGDLS and CDR2 YYNGEE. As DNA, the CDR3 is TGTGCCAGCAGCGTCAGCAGCCCCACAGATACGCAGTATTTT. It translates to CASSVSSPTDTQYF. Filled out from reference TRBV9 and TRBJ2-3, the complete variable domain reads DSGVTQTPKHLITATGQRVTLRCSPRSGDLSVYWYQQSLDQGLQFLIQYYNGEERAKGNILERFSAQQFPDLHSELNLSSLELGDSALYFCASSVSSPTDTQYFGPGTRLTVL.

This chain links TRBV5-8 with TRBJ1-1, with TRBD1 identical over 8 bases. J gave up 2 bases and V 4 bases, and 4 bases lay outside the gene matches. CDR1 and CDR2 (germline): SGHTS, YDEGEE. This CDR3 has 14 residues. CDR3 nucleotides: TGTGCCAGCAGCACACAGGGGGGCAACACTGAAGCTTTCTTT. Translated: CASSTQGGNTEAFF.

The chain couples TRBV28 to TRBJ2-7; a weak D match, TRBD1 (6 bases). Germline V lookup: CDR1 MDHEN, CDR2 SYDVKM. This CDR3 has 13 amino acids. V was shortened by 2 bases and J by 6 bases, with 11 bases between the two germline ends. The CDR3 DNA is TGTGCCAGCAGTTTAGGGGGCCGGCGCGAGCAGTACTTC. Its translation: CASSLGGRREQYF.

The chain recombines TRBV10-1 with TRBJ2-1, with D possibly matching TRBD2 (5 bases). V dropped 3 bases and J dropped 3 bases, with 9 bases sitting between them. The CDR3 is made up of 14 amino acids. Germline V CDR1 and CDR2: WNHNN, SYGVQD (reference sequence). As DNA, the CDR3 is TGCGCCAGCAGTGAAAATAGCGTCTACAATGAGCAGTTCTTC. This codes for CASSENSVYNEQFF.

In this sample, this clone turned up a few times. This rearrangement joins TRBV19 to TRBJ2-7, with unresolved D. V gave up 1 base and J gave up 3 bases, with 7 bases separating them. The CDR3 length is 13 residues. Germline CDR1 is LNHDA and CDR2 is SQIVND (reference sequence). The CDR3 loop reads CASSIVHNYEQYF. CDR3 in DNA: TGTGCCAGTAGTATAGTGCACAACTACGAGCAGTACTTC. Full variable domain (missing parts from reference TRBV19 and TRBJ2-7): DGGITQSPKYLFRKEGQNVTLSCEQNLNHDAMYWYRQDPGQGLRLIYYSQIVNDFQKGDIAEGYSVSREKKESFPLTVTSAQKNPTAFYLCASSIVHNYEQYFGPGTRLTVT.

This chain uses TRBV6-5 with TRBJ2-7; D tentatively reads TRBD1 or TRBD2 (5 bases each). CDR1 and CDR2 (germline): MNHEY, SVGAGI. This CDR3 contains 14 residues. V was pared by 6 bases and J by 4 bases, with 16 bases between. As DNA, the CDR3 is TGTGCCAGCAGCCTAACCGGGGACGCATACGAGCAGTACTTC. Its translation is CASSLTGDAYEQYF.

J is TRBJ2-2 and V is TRBV11-2, with 10 nucleotides matching TRBD2. The CDR3 covers 16 residues. The V gene end was trimmed by 1 base and the J gene end by 4 bases; junction bases not matched to a gene: 3. Germline-derived CDR1 and CDR2 are SGHAT and FQNNGV. The CDR3, as DNA: TGTGCCAGCAGCTTAGCTAGCGGGAGAGGCACCGGGGAGCTGTTTTTT. It specifies CASSLASGRGTGELFF.

The gene calls are TRBV13 and TRBJ2-3; 11 bases align to TRBD2. Trimming took 0 bases from V and 3 from J; bases not matched to a gene: 5. Germline V lookup: CDR1 PRHDT, CDR2 FYEKMQ (reference sequence). This CDR3 has 17 amino acids. Written as DNA, the CDR3 is TGTGCCAGCAGCTTAGGCGGGACTAGCGGAATTACAGATACGCAGTATTTT. Protein sequence: CASSLGGTSGITDTQYF.

This clone came up once. The chain joins TRBV6-6 to TRBJ1-1, with 8 bases aligning to TRBD1. Per germline, CDR1 MNHNY and CDR2 SVGAGI (reference sequence). Germline trimming cut 4 bases from V and 5 bases from J; bases unmatched to any gene: 9. This CDR3 spans 15 amino acids. CDR3 amino acids: CASSSRGPMYTEAFF. The CDR3 DNA sequence: TGTGCCAGCAGTTCCAGGGGGCCCATGTATACTGAAGCTTTCTTT.

The J gene is TRBJ2-1, the V gene TRBV25-1; TRBD2 matches at 9 bases. CDR1 and CDR2 (germline): MGHDK, SYGVNS. The CDR3 extends over 16 amino acids. The junction had 16 bases not matched to a gene; V was cut back by 7 bases and J by 9 bases. CDR3 sequence reads: CASTSSLAGGPPEQFF. The CDR3 coding sequence is TGTGCCAGCACTTCATCATTGGCGGGAGGGCCGCCTGAGCAGTTCTTC.

The chain links TRBV6-1 to TRBJ2-7; 10 bases agree with TRBD2. V shed 5 bases and J 1 base; nucleotides not matched to a gene: 2. CDR3 size: 14 residues. Germline CDR1 reads MNHNS; CDR2 reads SASEGT. The CDR3 loop reads CASSRTSGSYEQYF. CDR3 sequence (DNA): TGTGCCAGCAGTCGGACTAGCGGATCCTACGAGCAGTACTTC.

This rearrangement joins TRBV6-6 to TRBJ1-1; TRBD1 matches 8 bases. Germline CDR1 is MNHNY and CDR2 is SVGAGI (reference sequence). There are 16 residues in the CDR3. Trimming cost V 2 bases and J 3 bases; bases outside gene matches: 8. The CDR3 DNA follows: TGTGCCAGCAGTTACAGTGACAGGGGAGGGGACACTGAAGCTTTCTTT. It encodes CASSYSDRGGDTEAFF.